Following are 25 T cell receptor beta chains from one sample sequenced in a study of cytomegalovirus exposure and HLA in healthy donors. The protocol was immunoSEQ multiplex PCR, while the TCRdb copy is restricted to in-frame clones and leaves out a portion. The sample has roughly 56,000 clones, roughly 94% seen once; the top ten hold about 2.2%. Sequenced: PBMCs. Every receptor here comes from a man younger than 35 in good health and CMV-seronegative.

The chain combines TRBV6-1 with TRBJ2-2; TRBD1 agrees at 9 bases. The CDR3 runs to 13 residues. The V segment lost 8 bases and the J segment 7 bases; nucleotides outside the gene matches: 5. The germline V gene has CDR1 MNHNS and CDR2 SASEGT. This CDR3 is CASSGTGLGELFF. CDR3 DNA sequence: TGTGCCAGCTCCGGGACAGGGCTCGGGGAGCTGTTTTTT.

The chain employs TRBV27 and TRBJ2-5, with a weak D call TRBD2 (6 bases). CDR3 length equals 11 residues. Germline CDR1 and CDR2: MNHEY and SMNVEV (reference sequence). Trimming took 5 bases from V and 8 from J, leaving 9 bases between them. The CDR3 loop is CASSLGGTQYF. The DNA of the CDR3 is TGTGCCAGCAGTCTGGGGGGTACCCAGTACTTC.

The rearrangement uses TRBV6-5 and TRBJ2-6; a weak D match, TRBD2 (6 bases). V was shortened by 7 bases and J by 2 bases, with 9 bases between the two germline ends. Germline CDR1 is MNHEY and CDR2 is SVGAGI. The CDR3 has 14 amino acids. The CDR3: CASKEGPGANVLTF. For the CDR3, the DNA is TGTGCCAGCAAGGAGGGGCCTGGGGCCAACGTCCTGACTTTC.

This chain links TRBV27 with TRBJ2-7; the match to TRBD2 covers 14 bases. With V trimmed by 4 bases and J by 2 bases, 4 bases remained unmatched. The germline V gene has CDR1 MNHEY and CDR2 SMNVEV (reference sequence). CDR3 size: 16 residues. The DNA for the CDR3 is TGTGCCAGCAGTTCCGGGACTAGCGGGAGTCCCTACGAGCAGTACTTC. Amino acids: CASSSGTSGSPYEQYF.

The chain combines TRBV6-4 with TRBJ2-1; 8 bases match TRBD2. V lost 0 bases, J lost 3 bases, and 1 base stayed unmatched. This CDR3 comprises 15 residues. Germline CDR1 is MRHNA and CDR2 is SNTAGT. The chain's CDR3 is CASSDSGTSYNEQFF. The DNA of the CDR3 is TGTGCCAGCAGTGACTCCGGGACTAGCTACAATGAGCAGTTCTTC.

This chain uses TRBV18 with TRBJ2-7; TRBD2 is a possible D gene (5 bases). There are 14 residues in the CDR3. From germline, CDR1 is KGHSH and CDR2 LQKENI. Between the trimmed V and J ends, which lost 6 bases and 0 bases, there was a span of 12 bases. The CDR3 DNA is TGTGCCAGCTCCATAACGGACTCCTCCTACGAGCAGTACTTC. Its protein is CASSITDSSYEQYF.

The chain links TRBV27 to TRBJ2-7; D is perhaps TRBD1 (5 bases). The germline gives CDR1 MNHEY, CDR2 SMNVEV (reference sequence). V was trimmed by 3 bases and J by 3 bases, leaving 18 bases between them. CDR3 length: 16 amino acids. The CDR3 loop is CASSFSIGQGVYEQYF. In DNA form, the CDR3 reads TGTGCCAGCAGTTTTTCAATCGGGCAGGGTGTCTACGAGCAGTACTTC.

V and J are TRBV27 and TRBJ2-1; 12 bases match TRBD2. The CDR3 contains 21 residues. Germline V gives CDR1 MNHEY, CDR2 SMNVEV (reference sequence). The V gene end was trimmed by 2 bases and the J gene end by 7 bases; junction bases not matched to a gene: 21. CDR3 nucleotide sequence: TGTGCCAGCAGTTTACGCCCCGCATTCAAAACTAGCGGGAGGTCTAGAAATGAGCAGTTCTTC. It codes for CASSLRPAFKTSGRSRNEQFF.

This chain links TRBV13 with TRBJ1-2, with D perhaps matching TRBD1 (6 bases). V lost 4 bases and J 4 bases, leaving 10 bases between the germline ends. The CDR3 spans 13 residues. Germline V lookup: CDR1 PRHDT, CDR2 FYEKMQ (reference sequence). The CDR3 nucleotides read TGTGCCAGCAGCTGGGGGCAGAGCTATGGCTACACCTTC. It translates to CASSWGQSYGYTF.

This clone was observed a few times. The chain is built from TRBV20-1 and TRBJ2-7; D may be TRBD2 (5 bases). V was trimmed by 7 bases and J by 2 bases, leaving 9 bases between them. The CDR3 covers 11 residues. The V gene's germline CDR1 is DFQATT and CDR2 SNEGSKA (reference sequence). The CDR3 DNA follows: TGCAGTGGCGAGGGAACCTACGAGCAGTACTTC. Encoded protein: CSGEGTYEQYF.

The chain links TRBV7-3 to TRBJ1-1, with D unclear. CDR1 is SGHTA, CDR2 FQGTGA, per germline. The CDR3 extends over 13 amino acids. Trimming took 2 bases from V and 1 from J, leaving 5 bases between them. The CDR3 spells CASSLEGNTEAFF. In nucleotides, the CDR3 is TGTGCCAGCAGCTTAGAGGGGAACACTGAAGCTTTCTTT.

This clone was observed a single time. This chain connects TRBV2 to TRBJ2-1; a weak D match, TRBD2 (6 bases). V was shortened by 9 bases and J by 5 bases, with 8 bases between the two germline ends. CDR1 and CDR2 (germline): SNHLY, FYNNEI. This CDR3 is built from 11 residues. The CDR3, as DNA: TGTGCCAGTAGCGGAGACAATGAGCAGTTCTTC. It yields the protein CASSGDNEQFF.

The V and J genes are TRBV2 and TRBJ1-4; tentative D call: TRBD1 (6 bases). The CDR3 contains 14 residues. Germline assignment: CDR1 SNHLY and CDR2 FYNNEI. V lost 1 base, J lost 8 bases, and 11 bases lay in between. CDR3 in DNA: TGTGCCAGCAGTGAAGGACAGGTTAGGGAAAAACTGTTTTTT. Translated, it gives CASSEGQVREKLFF.

The chain combines TRBV28 with TRBJ1-4, with D perhaps TRBD1 (5 bases). The germline V gene encodes CDR1 MDHEN and CDR2 SYDVKM. The length of the CDR3 is 16 residues. Trimming shortened V by 6 bases and J by 0 bases, and 14 bases separated the two germline ends. CDR3 amino acids: CASRRGWGATNEKLFF. The CDR3 DNA is TGTGCCAGCAGGCGCGGATGGGGGGCAACTAATGAAAAACTGTTTTTT.

The gene calls are TRBV5-1 and TRBJ2-2, with TRBD2 matching over 7 bases. Unmatched junction bases numbered 4, after V lost 0 bases and J lost 5 bases. This CDR3 region has 15 residues. CDR1 and CDR2 from the germline V gene are SGHRS and YFSETQ. CDR3: CASSLAASGTGELFF. The DNA of the CDR3 is TGCGCCAGCAGCTTGGCTGCTAGCGGAACCGGGGAGCTGTTTTTT.

The rearrangement uses TRBV7-2 and TRBJ2-7; D is unclear. CDR1 and CDR2 from the germline V gene are SGHTA and FQGNSA. The CDR3 is 12 residues long. The germline V and J ends were trimmed by 2 bases and 11 bases, with 13 bases remaining between them. In DNA form, the CDR3 reads TGTGCCAGCAGCTTATTACGAGAGCGCAAGTACTTC. It specifies CASSLLRERKYF.

The chain has TRBV6-1 and TRBJ1-1; D gene uncertain. V gave up 1 base and J gave up 0 bases, with 9 bases separating them. The length of the CDR3 is 15 residues. CDR1 MNHNS and CDR2 SASEGT come from the germline V gene. The CDR3 here is CASSEDVRMNTEAFF. For the CDR3, the DNA is TGTGCCAGCAGTGAAGACGTGCGAATGAACACTGAAGCTTTCTTT.

V usage is TRBV30 and J usage is TRBJ1-1; no reliable D call. V was cut by 3 bases and J by 4 bases, with 9 bases left in between. Germline loops: CDR1 GTSNPN, CDR2 SVGIG (reference sequence). The CDR3 has 12 residues. As DNA, the CDR3 is TGTGCCTGGAGGCTAGGGAGCACTGAAGCTTTCTTT. It specifies CAWRLGSTEAFF.

The chain recombines TRBV4-3 with TRBJ1-2; the match to TRBD1 covers 7 bases. Germline V gives CDR1 LGHNA, CDR2 YSLEER. The CDR3 runs 17 residues. Germline trimming cut 1 base from V and 3 bases from J; bases unmatched to any gene: 11. The CDR3 nucleotides are TGCGCCAGCAGCCAAGCACAAACCGGGACAGTTGACTATGGCTACACCTTC. This translates into CASSQAQTGTVDYGYTF.

The chain employs TRBV19 and TRBJ1-5; a possible D gene is TRBD1 (6 bases). This CDR3 is 14 amino acids long. The germline V gene encodes CDR1 LNHDA and CDR2 SQIVND (reference sequence). V was cut by 3 bases and J by 4 bases, with 10 bases left in between. CDR3 bases: TGTGCCAGTAGTATTCCAACAGGGAATCAGCCCCAGCATTTT. This codes for CASSIPTGNQPQHF.

V and J are TRBV7-9 and TRBJ2-5, with a possible D match to TRBD2 (6 bases). Germline CDR1 is SEHNR and CDR2 is FQNEAQ (reference sequence). The CDR3 extends over 15 amino acids. V was clipped by 8 bases and J by 4 bases, with 20 bases between them. CDR3 sequence: CASEGQLLEGETQYF. CDR3 DNA: TGTGCCAGCGAAGGACAACTCCTGGAGGGAGAGACCCAGTACTTC.

The rearrangement uses TRBV11-2 and TRBJ2-7, with 8 positions matching TRBD2. V lost 3 bases and J lost 1; bases outside the gene matches: 8. Germline V gene lookup returns CDR1 SGHAT and CDR2 FQNNGV. This CDR3 contains 16 residues. CDR3 amino acids: CASSFRAGDRSYEQYF. CDR3 in DNA: TGTGCCAGCAGCTTTCGAGCGGGAGATAGGTCCTACGAGCAGTACTTC.

This clone was recorded once. This chain uses TRBV19 with TRBJ2-5; TRBD1 matches 9 bases. CDR1 and CDR2 (germline): LNHDA, SQIVND (reference sequence). The CDR3 extends over 16 amino acids. V shed 1 base, J shed 7 bases, and the junction held 10 bases outside the gene matches. CDR3 loop: CASSIASGQGVGTQYF. In nucleotides, the CDR3 is TGTGCCAGTAGTATAGCCTCGGGACAGGGAGTTGGGACCCAGTACTTC.

The genes are TRBV30 and TRBJ1-3, with TRBD1 as a possible D gene (5 bases). The CDR3 runs to 14 residues. Germline loops: CDR1 GTSNPN, CDR2 SVGIG (reference sequence). Trimming took 0 bases from V and 2 from J, leaving 8 bases between them. The CDR3 sequence is CAWSVGVAGNTIYF. Here the CDR3 DNA reads TGTGCCTGGAGTGTAGGGGTCGCTGGAAACACCATATATTTT.

The chain carries TRBV28 and TRBJ1-1; 9 positions match TRBD1. The CDR3 has 16 residues. Per germline, CDR1 MDHEN and CDR2 SYDVKM. V lost 5 bases, J lost 4 bases, and 11 bases stayed unmatched. The CDR3 here is CASSSNGQGRGTEAFF. The CDR3 nucleotides read TGTGCCAGCAGTAGTAATGGACAGGGGAGGGGCACTGAAGCTTTCTTT.